This T cell receptor beta chain was obtained from a study of blood T cell repertoires in COVID-19 (dated by TCRdb to about 2020). The study in broad terms: Samples covering the acute and convalescent phases of COVID-19 were provided by collaborators in the United States, Italy and Spain. The prospective study material was composed of cDNA or gDNA derived from T cells, B-cell-depleted T cells, or PBMCs. Deeply sampled blood TCRbeta repertoires from subjects exposed to, actively infected with, or recovered from COVID-19 were included in the dataset. The repertoires were released in a freely available public database meant as a resource for research on the immune response to SARS-CoV-2. The samples were drawn from two sources: the first 160 participants of the ongoing ImmuneRACE study, and over 1,000 subjects contributed by 6 global collaborators. Sample metadata almost always included a de-identified subject ID, COVID-19 status, age in years and sex. HLA class I and class II types, where available, came from metadata supplied by the sample provider rather than from assay-based typing. Points the paper makes about the study in general: The amount of clinical and demographic metadata varied by source and participant and was provided uncurated.

Each collaborating institution followed its own protocols to collect whole blood in K2EDTA tubes. For TCRbeta analysis, collaborators shipped samples as frozen whole blood, isolated PBMCs, or DNA extracted from either of those sample types. For CDR1 and CDR2, the germline V gene (reference sequence) lists GTSNPN and SVGIG. After removal of 5 bases from V and 2 bases from J, the junction retains 4 bases not matched to a gene. The CDR3 sequence holds 16 residues, the cysteine and phenylalanine included. Only CDR3 DNA is held: 48 bases, read in frame from base 1. To note about this clone: Its antigen is still unknown. Per-base quality was not reported, and no clone a single base away is much larger than it.

TCRbeta CDR3 regions were amplified from genomic DNA by means of the immunoSEQ Assay, a bias-controlled multiplex PCR. In the paper's pipeline: The number of nucleated cells in each sample was estimated from the amplification of reference gene primers within the assay. To quantify the absolute abundance of each unique TCRbeta CDR3 rearrangement, sequence reads were collapsed and filtered. For each sample, productive Simpson clonality was calculated as the square root of Simpson's diversity index across productive rearrangements. The table comes from immuneACCESS by way of TCRdb, which keeps in-frame sequences with V and J called. Part of the clones is missing from these tables; in studies checked, under half for an unresolved V gene and the rest for unknown reasons. That table furnishes V, J and clone size, whereas the DNA furnished D and trimming. The sample records about 250,000 clones, roughly 85% of which are singletons. Of the sample, approximately 5.1% is held by the ten largest clones.

The V and J segments used are TRBV30 and TRBJ2-6; a stretch of 12 junction bases matches TRBD2. This TCR derives from a man aged 45-65 years with active or convalescent COVID-19. Sequencing was performed on peripheral blood. The CDR3 has the sequence CAWETSGSTGANVLTF. The DNA sequence is given as TGTGCCTGGGAGACTAGCGGGAGTACTGGGGCCAACGTCCTGACTTTC.